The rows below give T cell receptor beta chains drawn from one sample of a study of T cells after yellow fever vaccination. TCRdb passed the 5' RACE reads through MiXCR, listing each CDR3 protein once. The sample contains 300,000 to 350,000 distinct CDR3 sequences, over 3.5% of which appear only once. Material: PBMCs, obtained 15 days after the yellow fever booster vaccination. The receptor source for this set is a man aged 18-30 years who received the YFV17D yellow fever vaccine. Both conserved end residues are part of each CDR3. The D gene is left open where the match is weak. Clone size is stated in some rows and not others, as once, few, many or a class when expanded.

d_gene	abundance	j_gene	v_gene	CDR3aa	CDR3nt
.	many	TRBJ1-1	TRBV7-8	CASQGLTEAFF	TGTGCCAGCCAGGGGCTGACTGAAGCTTTCTTT
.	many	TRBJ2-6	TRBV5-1	CASSQGSGANVLTF	TGCGCCAGCAGCCAGGGCTCTGGGGCCAACGTCCTGACTTTC
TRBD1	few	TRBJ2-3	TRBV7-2	CASSARQGPDTQYF	TGTGCCAGCAGCGCCAGACAGGGCCCAGATACGCAGTATTTT
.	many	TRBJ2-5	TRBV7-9	CASSARQEDHLDQETQYF	TGTGCCAGCAGCGCAAGACAGGAGGATCACCTCGACCAAGAGACCCAGTACTTC
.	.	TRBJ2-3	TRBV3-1	CASSQDGSRTDTQYF	TGTGCCAGCAGCCAAGATGGGAGCCGCACAGATACGCAGTATTTT
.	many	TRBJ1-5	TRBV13	CASSRLLDQPQHF	TGTGCCAGCAGCCGCCTGTTGGATCAGCCCCAGCATTTT
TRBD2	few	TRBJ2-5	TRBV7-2	CASSLSGLAGVGTQYF	TGTGCCAGCAGCTTATCGGGACTAGCGGGGGTCGGGACCCAGTACTTC
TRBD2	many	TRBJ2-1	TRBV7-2	CASNQAGGTGSSYNEQFF	TGTGCCAGCAACCAAGCGGGGGGGACTGGAAGCTCCTACAATGAGCAGTTCTTC
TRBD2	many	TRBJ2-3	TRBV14	CASSQSTGTSGTDTQYF	TGTGCCAGCAGCCAATCCACCGGGACTAGCGGCACAGATACGCAGTATTTT
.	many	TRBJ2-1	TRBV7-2	CASSSYGGRGNEQFF	TGTGCCAGCAGCTCTTACGGTGGACGGGGCAATGAGCAGTTCTTC
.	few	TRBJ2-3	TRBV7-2	CASSLRQPTDTQYF	TGTGCCAGCAGCTTAAGACAACCGACAGATACGCAGTATTTT
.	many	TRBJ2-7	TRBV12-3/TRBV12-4	CASSLRSGISYEQYF	TGTGCCAGCAGTTTGAGATCCGGCATCTCCTACGAGCAGTACTTC
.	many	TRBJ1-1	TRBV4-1	CASSPYPEGGTEAFF	TGCGCCAGCAGCCCATACCCTGAGGGGGGCACTGAAGCTTTCTTT
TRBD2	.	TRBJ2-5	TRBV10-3	CAISESSGAQETQYF	TGTGCCATCAGTGAGTCTAGCGGGGCTCAAGAGACCCAGTACTTC
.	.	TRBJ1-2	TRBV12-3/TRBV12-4	CASSLGGTGGYGYTF	TGTGCCAGCAGTTTAGGAGGGACCGGCGGCTATGGCTACACCTTC
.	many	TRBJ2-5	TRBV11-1	CASSGNTGRQETQYF	TGTGCCAGCAGCGGAAACACAGGGAGGCAAGAGACCCAGTACTTC
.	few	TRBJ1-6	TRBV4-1	CASSQDGGIGSPLHF	TGCGCCAGCAGCCAAGACGGGGGGATCGGGTCACCCCTCCACTTT
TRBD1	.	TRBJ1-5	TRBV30	CAWGTGGPQPQHF	TGTGCCTGGGGGACAGGGGGTCCTCAGCCCCAGCATTTT
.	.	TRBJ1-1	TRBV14	CASSQRRGMNTEAFF	TGTGCCAGCAGCCAACGGCGCGGGATGAACACTGAAGCTTTCTTT
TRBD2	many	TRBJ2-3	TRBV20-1	CSAREGRGEGTDTQYF	TGCAGTGCTAGAGAGGGGCGGGGGGAAGGAACAGATACGCAGTATTTT
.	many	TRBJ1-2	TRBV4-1	CASSPPGGDYGYTF	TGCGCCAGCAGCCCTCCGGGGGGGGACTATGGCTACACCTTC
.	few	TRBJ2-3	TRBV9	CASSVGTGDTQYF	TGTGCCAGCAGCGTAGGAACAGGAGATACGCAGTATTTT
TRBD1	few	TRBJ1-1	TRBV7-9	CASSATGDTEAFF	TGTGCCAGCAGCGCCACAGGGGACACTGAAGCTTTCTTT
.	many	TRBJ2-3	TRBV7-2	CASSLGGPDTQYF	TGCGCCAGCAGCCTCGGGGGCCCAGATACGCAGTATTTT
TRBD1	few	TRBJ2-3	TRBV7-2	CASSLGQGEDTQYF	TGTGCCAGCAGCTTAGGGCAGGGGGAGGATACGCAGTATTTT
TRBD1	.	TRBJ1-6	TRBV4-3	CASSRLTGDNSPLHF	TGCGCCAGCAGCCGCTTGACAGGGGATAATTCACCCCTCCACTTT
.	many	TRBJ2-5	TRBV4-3	CASSQGGGVEETQYF	TGCGCCAGCAGCCAGGGAGGAGGGGTCGAGGAGACCCAGTACTTC
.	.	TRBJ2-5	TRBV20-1	CSARDFRDPSQETQYF	TGCAGTGCTAGAGATTTCCGCGACCCATCCCAAGAGACCCAGTACTTC